This T cell receptor beta chain is drawn from a study of identical twins listed by TCRdb under 2016. Describing the broader study: To test whether fetal clonotypes persist, this study deep-sequenced TCR alpha and beta repertoires from monozygotic twins, from unrelated adults of various ages, and from cord blood. To rule out contamination, the twin experiments were replicated at different times with different library preparation protocols. The full study reports these points: Recombination models systematically underestimated out-of-frame TCR alpha sharing in monozygotic twins but agreed with sharing between unrelated individuals. Because the same donors could not be followed over many years, the conclusions relied on cross-sectional statistical analysis. Fewer insertions were carried by abundant cord blood beta clonotypes; a weaker similar trend was observed in young adult naive repertoires, while no such trend was observed in memory repertoires. Compared with coincidental sharing between unrelated individuals, out-of-frame TCR alpha sequences shared between twins showed an excess of sequences with low generation probability. Invariant T cells such as MAIT and iNKT could partly confound zero-insertion analyses, though diverse VJ usage argued against this for most clonotypes. A weaker excess of twin sharing was found in beta out-of-frame sequences because the signal-to-noise ratio was lowered by fewer shared sequences.

Libraries were constructed by 5' RACE. For sequencing, an Illumina HiSeq 2000 was employed. A universal primer binding site was added through template switching, and the final cDNA carried a unique molecular identifier so that TCR cDNA molecules could be counted accurately. Specific primers in the conserved constant-segment region were used to synthesize first-strand cDNA for TCR alpha and beta chains. To control for contamination, each cDNA library was double barcoded with a SMART-Mk sample barcode plus Illumina barcodes. TruSeq adapter sequences along with Illumina sample barcodes were introduced in two successive PCR steps. The Illumina HiSeq platform was used with custom primers to sequence TCR alpha and beta cDNA libraries. The study's processing was this. MiGEC processed the raw reads to extract unique molecular identifiers, while MiXCR was used to determine the CDR3 positions. Recombination models were inferred per individual with the repgenHMM and IGoR tools using an EM algorithm. Shared clonotypes were analyzed with the tcR package in R, and sharing was normalized by the product of cloneset sizes. To study raw recombination without the effects of thymic and clonal selection, out-of-frame nonproductive sequences were analyzed. The raw public reads went through TCRdb reprocessing: fastp at Q25, MiXCR clone calling, in-frame beta chains kept. Here each entry gathers all rows of one CDR3 protein and keeps the most common genes and DNA. TCRdb, rather than the study authors, made the V and J calls. The sample contains under 300,000 distinct CDR3 sequences, over 11% of them found a single time. The ten largest make up 8.8% of the sample.

There are a few counts of this clonotype. It has no known antigen specificity. No base-level quality is on record; no much larger clone is a single base apart. The CDR3 goes from the cysteine to the phenylalanine over 16 residues. Kept here is only the CDR3 DNA, which spans 48 bases and is read in frame from base 1. The germline V gene (reference sequence) sets CDR1 to LNHDA and CDR2 to SQIVND. Trimming accounts for 4 bases at V and 3 bases at J, while the number of junction bases matched to no gene is 9. Every donor in the study was a healthy Caucasian. Miltenyi CD45RO+ enrichment and human naive T-cell isolation kits were used to isolate memory (CD45RO+) and naive T cells from PBMC.

Sequenced material: memory (CD45RO+) T cells sorted from blood. This sample's cell subset or site label indicates: CD45RO+ enriched T cells. The origin of this receptor is a woman aged 18-35 years in good health. The rearrangement combines TRBV19 with TRBJ2-7; 10 middle bases align to TRBD2. The bases are TGTGCCAGTAGTACGGGGGCTAGCGGGAGTTTCTACGAGCAGTACTTC. Translated, this is CASSTGASGSFYEQYF.